This T cell receptor beta chain was found in a study of blood T cell repertoires in COVID-19. CDR1 is WSHSY, CDR2 SAAADI, per germline. Losses at the gene ends were 5 bases for V and 6 bases for J; bases not matched to a gene: 2. The CDR3 length is 15 residues. Produced via immunoSEQ multiplex PCR; TCRdb's table is partial and in-frame only. Of 150,000 to 200,000 clones listed, 70% to 90% were seen once; the top ten hold about 18%. The chain uses TRBV10-2 and TRBJ2-2; TRBD2 matches 14 bases. Specimen: peripheral blood. This TCR was recovered from a person aged 70 to 80 with COVID-19, enrolled during active disease. CDR3 residues: CASSPGLAGAGELFF. The CDR3 region has the DNA TGCGCCAGCAGTCCGGGACTAGCGGGAGCCGGGGAGCTGTTTTTT.